This T cell receptor beta chain originates from a study of CD4 T cells in relation to SARS-CoV-2 and coronaviruses. Study in general: ViraFEST: approximately 10-day antigen culture of PBMCs, then TCR beta CDR3 sequencing. Shared crossreactive spike epitopes were mapped to their HLA restriction. Overall study findings and caveats: About 64% of donors had memory CD4+ clonotypes crossrecognizing SARS-CoV-2 and common cold coronavirus spike.

CD4+ T cells from unexposed donors were obtained before the COVID-19 pandemic (2011-2018). The cells were cultured for about ten days before CD4+ T cells were isolated. Germline CDR1 reads SNHLY; CDR2 reads FYNNEI. The V gene end was trimmed by 5 bases and the J gene end by 4 bases; junction bases not matched to a gene: 4. This CDR3 has 14 amino acids. A word on this clone: Its cognate antigen is unknown.

This table comes from immunoSEQ multiplex PCR, and its TCRdb copy is limited to in-frame clones, with some not included. The data hold some 20,000 clones, with under 85% observed a single time. The rearrangement uses TRBV2 and TRBJ2-5; 10 bases map to TRBD2. The receptor was derived from a human donor in good health. The sequencing sample was made of CD4+ T cells from PBMCs, cultured in vitro. The CDR3 nucleotides read TGTGCCAGCAGTAGCGGGAGGGCCGGAGAGACCCAGTACTTC. Protein: CASSSGRAGETQYF.